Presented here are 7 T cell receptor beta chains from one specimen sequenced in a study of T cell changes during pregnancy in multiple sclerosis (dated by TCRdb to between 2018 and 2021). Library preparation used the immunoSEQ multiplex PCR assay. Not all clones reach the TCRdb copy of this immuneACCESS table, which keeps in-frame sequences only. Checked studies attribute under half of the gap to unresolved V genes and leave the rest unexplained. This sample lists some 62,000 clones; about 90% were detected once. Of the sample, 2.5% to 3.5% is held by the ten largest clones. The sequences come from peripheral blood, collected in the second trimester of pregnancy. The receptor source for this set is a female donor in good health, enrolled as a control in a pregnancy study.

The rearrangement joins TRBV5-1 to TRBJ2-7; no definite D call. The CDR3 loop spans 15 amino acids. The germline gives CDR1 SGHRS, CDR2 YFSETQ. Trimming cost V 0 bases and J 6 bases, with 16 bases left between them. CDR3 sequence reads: CASSLAAGASGEQYF. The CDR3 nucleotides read TGCGCCAGCAGCTTGGCGGCCGGAGCTTCGGGCGAGCAGTACTTC.

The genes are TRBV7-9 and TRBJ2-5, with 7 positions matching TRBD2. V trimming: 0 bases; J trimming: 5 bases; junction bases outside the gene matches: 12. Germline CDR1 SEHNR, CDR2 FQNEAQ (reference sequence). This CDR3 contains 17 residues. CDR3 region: CASSLALTWEGRETQYF. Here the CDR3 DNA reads TGTGCCAGCAGCTTAGCCCTAACGTGGGAGGGCCGGGAGACCCAGTACTTC.

DNA of the CDR3: TGTGCCTGGACCGCCCGTCGCGAAGAGACCCAGTACTTC. Its protein product is CAWTARREETQYF. The chain is built from TRBV30 and TRBJ2-5, with D hard to call. Between the trimmed V and J ends, which lost 4 bases and 3 bases, there was a span of 12 bases. The CDR3 covers 13 residues. Germline V gives CDR1 GTSNPN, CDR2 SVGIG (reference sequence).

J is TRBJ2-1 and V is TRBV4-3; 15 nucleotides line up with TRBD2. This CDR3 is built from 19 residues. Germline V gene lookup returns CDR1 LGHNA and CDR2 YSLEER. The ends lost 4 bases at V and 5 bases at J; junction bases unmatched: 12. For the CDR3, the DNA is TGCGCCAGCAGCCCACGGACTAGCGGGAGGGCCGGTGACGACAATGAGCAGTTCTTC. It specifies CASSPRTSGRAGDDNEQFF.

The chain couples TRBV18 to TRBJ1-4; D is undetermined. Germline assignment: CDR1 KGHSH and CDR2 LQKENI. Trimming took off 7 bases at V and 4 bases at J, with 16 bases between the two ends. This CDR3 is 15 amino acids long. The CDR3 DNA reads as TGTGCCAGCTATCCGGGTGCCGGAGGTAATGAAAAACTGTTTTTT. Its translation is CASYPGAGGNEKLFF. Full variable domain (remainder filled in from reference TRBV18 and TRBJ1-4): NAGVMQNPRHLVRRRGQEARLRCSPMKGHSHVYWYRQLPEEGLKFMVYLQKENIIDESGMPKERFSAEFPKEGPSILRIQQVVRGDSAAYFCASYPGAGGNEKLFFGSGTQLSVL.

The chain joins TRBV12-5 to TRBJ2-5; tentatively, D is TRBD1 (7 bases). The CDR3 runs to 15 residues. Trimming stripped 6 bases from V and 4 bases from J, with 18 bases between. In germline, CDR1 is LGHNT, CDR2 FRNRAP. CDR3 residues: CASGRGSTGTETQYF. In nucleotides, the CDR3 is TGTGCTAGTGGCCGGGGGTCGACAGGGACAGAGACCCAGTACTTC.

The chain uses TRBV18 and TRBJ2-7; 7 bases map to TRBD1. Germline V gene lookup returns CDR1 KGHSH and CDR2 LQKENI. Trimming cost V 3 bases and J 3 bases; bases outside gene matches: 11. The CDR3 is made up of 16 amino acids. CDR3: CASSPAVRGQYYEQYF. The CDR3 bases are TGTGCCAGCTCACCGGCGGTCAGGGGACAGTACTACGAGCAGTACTTC.